Listed here is a single T cell receptor (beta chain). Naive CD8 populations comprised CD45RO-negative cells positively selected for CCR7, excluding terminally differentiated effector memory CD45RA+ cells. The V gene end was trimmed by 0 bases and the J gene end by 8 bases; junction bases not matched to a gene: 13. This CDR3 has 17 residues. Germline-derived CDR1 and CDR2 are LGHNA and YSLEER. The data derive from a study of shared clonotypes between healthy human individuals. Study summary: Each donor's CD8 memory used one plate, CD8 naive two, each CD4 subset three.

Assay used: immunoSEQ multiplex PCR; TCRdb lists only in-frame clones, some missing. The data contain 2 million to 2.5 million clones, over 85% of them singletons. The receptor comes from a man between 18 and 35 years old in good health. Sequencing was performed on naive CD8+ T cells sorted from blood. The rearrangement links TRBV4-3 to TRBJ2-1, with 7 bases fitting TRBD2. CDR3 DNA: TGCGCCAGCAGCCAAGATCTCGGGGGGACGGAGGACGATGAGCAGTTCTTC. Translating gives CASSQDLGGTEDDEQFF.